This T cell receptor (beta chain) was sequenced for a study of CD8+ T cells in alopecia areata. The wider study: For the treated group, dosing was oral tofacitinib at 5 to 10 mg twice daily. Study-level results: Persistence during tofacitinib was seen for many expanded lesional clones in scalp and blood.

As regards this clone: Its antigen is still unknown.

After isolation, RNA underwent reverse transcription to generate cDNA as the sequencing template. Method: immunoSEQ multiplex PCR; TCRdb's copy keeps in-frame clones and lacks some. Of 190,000 or so clones listed, roughly 53% were seen once; the top ten hold about 12%. The sample's treatment: oral pan-JAK inhibitor, 5-10 mg twice daily. V was cut by 1 base and J by 6 bases, with 6 bases left in between. CDR1 and CDR2 from the germline V gene are MGHRA and YSYEKL. The CDR3 consists of 12 residues. The sample here was CD8+ T cells sorted from blood, taken at week 24, from a patient treated with tofacitinib. The TCR sequence derives from a human donor with alopecia areata. V and J are TRBV4-1 and TRBJ1-1; D gene ambiguous. CDR3 DNA: TGCGCCAGCAGCCAAGGTCCTTCTGAAGCTTTCTTT. Residues: CASSQGPSEAFF.